Shown below are 3 T cell receptor beta chains from a single sample sequenced in a study of blood T cells in healthy people across ages. Then a second PCR, running roughly 7 to 11 cycles, was carried out with a sample-barcoded 5' primer and a J-beta primer mix. TCRdb ran MiXCR on the 5' RACE reads and lists one entry per CDR3 protein. This sample has about 1.5 million distinct CDR3 sequences, with 42% found just once. Sequencing input: blood. The receptors here all came from a woman between 18 and 29 years old in good health.

This clonotype was seen a few times. J is TRBJ2-1 and V is TRBV7-3; the match to TRBD2 covers 9 bases. Germline lookup yields CDR1 SGHTA and CDR2 FQGTGA. The ends lost 4 bases at V and 7 bases at J; junction bases unmatched: 8. The CDR3 sequence is 15 residues long. CDR3 region: CASSSGGLATNEQFF. CDR3 sequence (DNA): TGTGCCAGCAGCTCCGGGGGACTAGCAACGAATGAGCAGTTCTTC.

The genes are TRBV29-1 and TRBJ2-1; TRBD1 agrees at 7 bases. The CDR3 consists of 13 residues. V was clipped by 6 bases and J by 4 bases; unmatched bases: 6. CDR1 and CDR2 from the germline V gene are SQVTM and ANQGSEA. The DNA of the CDR3 is TGCAGCGTGAGGACAGGATCTTACAATGAGCAGTTCTTC. Translated, it gives CSVRTGSYNEQFF.

The chain employs TRBV29-1 and TRBJ2-3; D unresolved. CDR1 is SQVTM and CDR2 is ANQGSEA in the germline V gene. Trimming stripped 5 bases from V and 2 bases from J, with 14 bases between. This CDR3 has 14 residues. CDR3 loop: CSVRASSNTDTQYF. The CDR3 bases are TGCAGCGTTAGGGCCAGCTCGAACACAGATACGCAGTATTTT.